Below, 10 T cell receptor beta chains from the same sample are listed, as sequenced in a study of blood T cells in healthy people across ages. Using a J-beta primer mix together with a sample-barcoded 5' primer, a second PCR was run for roughly 6 to 12 cycles. MiXCR, run by TCRdb on the 5' RACE reads, gives a single entry per CDR3 protein. The sample contains 900,000 to 950,000 distinct CDR3 sequences, under 35% of which appear only once. The sample was also linked to a second study, of T cells of mothers and their children.

The sequencing input was blood. The receptors stem from a woman in her forties in good health.

About this clonotype: Relative to the germline gene, one junction end is altered; a read error may explain this. The V and J genes are TRBV7-2 and TRBJ1-1, with TRBD1 identical over 7 bases. Germline lookup yields CDR1 SGHTA and CDR2 FQGNSA. The CDR3 totals 15 residues. CDR3 nucleotides: TGTGCCGGCAGCTTATACAGGGGCCGGAACACTGAAGCTTTCTTT. It is translated as CAGSLYRGRNTEAFF. The full variable domain, in which reference TRBV7-2 and TRBJ1-1 provide the parts outside the CDR3, is GAGVSQSPSNKVTEKGKDVELRCDPISGHTALYWYRQSLGQGLEFLIYFQGNSAPDKSGLPSDRFSAERTGGSVSTLTIQRTQQEDSAVYLCAGSLYRGRNTEAFFGQGTRLTVV.

The rearrangement uses TRBV7-9 and TRBJ2-7, with D hard to call. The closer fit of TRBJ2-5 to the DNA end suggests the J call may be wrong. The CDR3 is 12 amino acids. Germline loops: CDR1 SEHNR, CDR2 FQNEAQ (reference sequence). Here the CDR3 reads CASRSEQETQYF. Here the CDR3 DNA reads TGTGCCAGCAGGTCCGAGCAAGAGACCCAGTACTTC.

This sequence joins TRBV24-1 and TRBJ1-1; 9 bases fit TRBD1. The CDR3 has 13 amino acids. Per the germline V gene, CDR1 is KGHDR and CDR2 is SFDVKD. The V gene end was trimmed by 8 bases and the J gene end by 2 bases; junction bases not matched to a gene: 2. CDR3 region: CATKGQGNTEAFF. In DNA form, the CDR3 reads TGTGCCACCAAGGGACAGGGAAACACTGAAGCTTTCTTT.

This clonotype was counted only a few times. This chain joins TRBV5-1 and TRBJ1-2, with D possibly matching TRBD1 (5 bases). The CDR3 is 13 residues long. Trimming removed 0 bases at V and 10 bases at J, with 13 bases between. Germline assignment: CDR1 SGHRS and CDR2 YFSETQ. CDR3 sequence reads: CASSLGRTPIYTF. CDR3 bases: TGCGCCAGCAGCTTGGGCCGGACACCCATCTACACCTTC.

This clonotype was counted ten times or more. The chain is built from TRBV29-1 and TRBJ2-7, with TRBD1 matching 8 bases. The germline V gene has CDR1 SQVTM and CDR2 ANQGSEA. After removal of 5 bases from V and 3 bases from J, the junction contained 6 bases not matched to a gene. This CDR3 has 13 residues. This CDR3 reads CSVSTGEVYEQYF. The CDR3 DNA sequence: TGCAGCGTTTCGACAGGGGAGGTCTACGAGCAGTACTTC.

The chain is built from TRBV3-1 and TRBJ2-5; 7 nucleotides agree with TRBD1. This CDR3 has 16 residues. Germline V gene data show CDR1 as LGHDT and CDR2 as YNNKEL (reference sequence). The V segment lost 3 bases and the J segment 2 bases; nucleotides outside the gene matches: 9. CDR3: CASSQRTGVLQETQYF. Written as DNA, the CDR3 is TGTGCCAGCAGCCAGCGAACAGGGGTTCTTCAAGAGACCCAGTACTTC.

About this clonotype itself: A much larger clone lies one base from this, so it may be a read error. The CDR3 reads CASSPGRYYGYTF. CDR3 in DNA: TGTGCCAGCAGCCCGGGACGGTACTATGGCTACACCTTC. The rearrangement links TRBV27 to TRBJ1-2; a possible D gene is TRBD1 (5 bases). This CDR3 contains 13 residues. V was clipped by 6 bases and J by 3 bases, with 11 bases between them. Germline V gene data show CDR1 as MNHEY and CDR2 as SMNVEV (reference sequence).

This clonotype was seen at least ten times. This chain links TRBV7-2 with TRBJ1-1; D call uncertain. Trimming stripped 1 base from V and 0 bases from J, with 6 bases between. Germline V gene data show CDR1 as SGHTA and CDR2 as FQGNSA. This CDR3 has 14 amino acids. The DNA of the CDR3 is TGTGCCAGCAGCTTAGACGGTTTGAACACTGAAGCTTTCTTT. This sequence encodes CASSLDGLNTEAFF.

Of note for this clonotype: A read error is possible here, since a much larger clone lies one base away. The gene calls are TRBV12-3 or TRBV12-4 and TRBJ1-5; 11 nucleotides align to TRBD1. Trimming removed 7 bases from V and 7 bases from J; junction bases left unmatched: 6. The CDR3 has 14 amino acids. For the CDR3, the DNA is TGTGCCAGCAAAGGACAGGGGGCTTGCCAGCCCCAGCATTTT. As protein: CASKGQGACQPQHF.

The CDR3 sequence is CSVGDRGLRSYEQYF. CDR3 bases: TGCAGCGTCGGGGACAGGGGGCTTCGCTCCTACGAGCAGTACTTC. The chain is built from TRBV29-1 and TRBJ2-7; 12 bases are shared with TRBD1. The germline gives CDR1 SQVTM, CDR2 ANQGSEA. This CDR3 has 15 residues. Unmatched junction bases numbered 6, after V lost 6 bases and J lost 0 bases.